This T cell receptor (beta chain) was captured in a study of beta chain features in type 1 diabetes. The overall study: Regarding age, gender and cell yields, patients proved similar to healthy donors. Study findings and constraints: Among patients, naive, central memory and Treg TCRB repertoires appeared more similar than among healthy donors. Patients with Type 1 diabetes showed moderately but significantly shorter TCRB CDR3s in all four CD4+ subsets.

A word on this clone: No antigen is known for it.

Every bit of the isolated RNA underwent reverse transcription, so sequencing read expressed TCRB transcripts. Sequencing was performed with immunoSEQ multiplex PCR; in TCRdb, only in-frame clones are kept and a portion is missing. The data show 200,000 to 300,000 clones, roughly 10% seen once. The sequence was obtained from a man aged 25-40 years with type 1 diabetes. Sequencing used naive CD4+ T cells from blood.

The CDR3 region is CASSNRGNEQFF. The CDR3, as DNA: TGTGCCAGCAGCAACAGGGGGAATGAGCAGTTCTTC. The chain combines TRBV11-2 with TRBJ2-1; 8 positions agree with TRBD1. Germline V lookup: CDR1 SGHAT, CDR2 FQNNGV. The CDR3 length is 12 residues. After removal of 5 bases from V and 7 bases from J, the junction contained 1 base not matched to a gene.